This T cell receptor beta chain is from a study of neurological immune-mediated disorders. MiXCR was run by TCRdb on the 5' RACE reads, yielding one entry per CDR3 protein. This table has fewer than 85,000 distinct CDR3 sequences, 17% appearing once. Deletions cut 7 bases from V and 0 bases from J, with 7 bases between. Germline V lookup: CDR1 MNHEY, CDR2 SMNVEV (reference sequence). This CDR3 is built from 14 residues. A few counts support this clonotype. 2 million PBMCs stored at -80 C were the source of the unsorted libraries. This chain connects TRBV27 to TRBJ2-6, with D uncertain. This clonotype was sampled from a woman between 35 and 50 years old in good health. The sequencing input was PBMCs. The CDR3 DNA reads as TGTGCCAGCAACTTATACTCTGGGGCCAACGTCCTGACTTTC. This translates into CASNLYSGANVLTF. Full variable domain (outside the CDR3, taken from reference TRBV27 and TRBJ2-6): EAQVTQNPRYLITVTGKKLTVTCSQNMNHEYMSWYRQDPGLGLRQIYYSMNVEVTDKGDVPEGYKVSRKEKRNFPLILESPSPNQTSLYFCASNLYSGANVLTFGAGSRLTVL.